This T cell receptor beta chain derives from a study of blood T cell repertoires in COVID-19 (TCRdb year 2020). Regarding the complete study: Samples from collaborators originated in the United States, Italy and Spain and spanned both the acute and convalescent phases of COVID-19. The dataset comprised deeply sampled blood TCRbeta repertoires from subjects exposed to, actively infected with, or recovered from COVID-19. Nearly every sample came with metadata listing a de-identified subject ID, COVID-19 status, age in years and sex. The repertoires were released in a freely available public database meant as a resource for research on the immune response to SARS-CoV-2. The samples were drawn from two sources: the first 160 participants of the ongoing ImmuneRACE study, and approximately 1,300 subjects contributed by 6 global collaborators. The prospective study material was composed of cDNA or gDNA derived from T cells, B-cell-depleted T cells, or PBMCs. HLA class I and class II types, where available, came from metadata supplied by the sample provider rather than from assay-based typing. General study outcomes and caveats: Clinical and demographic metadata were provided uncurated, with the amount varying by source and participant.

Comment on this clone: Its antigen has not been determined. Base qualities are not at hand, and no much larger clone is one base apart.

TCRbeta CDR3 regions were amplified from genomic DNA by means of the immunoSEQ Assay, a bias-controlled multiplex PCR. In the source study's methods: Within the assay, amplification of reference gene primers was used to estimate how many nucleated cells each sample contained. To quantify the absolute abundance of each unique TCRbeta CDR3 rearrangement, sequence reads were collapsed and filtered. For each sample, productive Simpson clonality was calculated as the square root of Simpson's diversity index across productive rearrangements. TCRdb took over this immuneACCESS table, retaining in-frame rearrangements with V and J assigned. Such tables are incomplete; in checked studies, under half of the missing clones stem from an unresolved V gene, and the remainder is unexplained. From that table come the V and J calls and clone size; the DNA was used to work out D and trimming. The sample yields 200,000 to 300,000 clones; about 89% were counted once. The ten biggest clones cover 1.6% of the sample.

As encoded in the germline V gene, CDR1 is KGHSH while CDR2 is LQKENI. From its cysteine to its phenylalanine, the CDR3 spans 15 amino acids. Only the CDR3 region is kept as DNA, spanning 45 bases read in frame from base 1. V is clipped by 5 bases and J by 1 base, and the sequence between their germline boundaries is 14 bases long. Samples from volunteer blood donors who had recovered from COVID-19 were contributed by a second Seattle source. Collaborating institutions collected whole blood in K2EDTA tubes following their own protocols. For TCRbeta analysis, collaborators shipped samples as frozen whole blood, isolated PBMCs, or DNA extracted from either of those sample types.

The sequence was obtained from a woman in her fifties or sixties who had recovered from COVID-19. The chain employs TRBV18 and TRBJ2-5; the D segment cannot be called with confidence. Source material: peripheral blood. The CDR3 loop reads CASSKAQPIQETQYF. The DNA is TGTGCCAGCTCAAAAGCACAGCCGATCCAAGAGACCCAGTACTTC. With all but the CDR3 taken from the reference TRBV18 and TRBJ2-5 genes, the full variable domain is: NAGVMQNPRHLVRRRGQEARLRCSPMKGHSHVYWYRQLPEEGLKFMVYLQKENIIDESGMPKERFSAEFPKEGPSILRIQQVVRGDSAAYFCASSKAQPIQETQYFGPGTRLLVL.